Reported below is one T cell receptor beta chain. Individuals aged about 18 to 90 years were recruited from fewer than 30 US areas. Participant-given clinical history determined each cohort assignment. Measured with immunoSEQ multiplex PCR; TCRdb has only the in-frame clones, and not every one. The sample has more than 250,000 clones; nearly 90% are singletons. The CDR3 contains 13 residues. Germline CDR1 is SGDLS and CDR2 is YYNGEE. Trimming removed 2 bases at V and 5 bases at J, with 11 bases between. The data originate from a study of blood T cell repertoires in COVID-19. The overall study: The United States, Italy and Spain provided the acute and convalescent COVID-19 samples. Sources were T cells, B-cell-depleted T cells, or PBMCs; the material itself was cDNA or gDNA.

The V gene is TRBV9, the J gene TRBJ2-7; D remains unclear. The sequenced material came from PBMCs or T cells enriched from blood (not recorded which). This TCR was recovered from a woman under 30 with acute COVID-19. This CDR3 is CASSVLPTNEQYF. CDR3 nucleotides: TGTGCCAGCAGCGTGCTACCTACGAACGAGCAGTACTTC.